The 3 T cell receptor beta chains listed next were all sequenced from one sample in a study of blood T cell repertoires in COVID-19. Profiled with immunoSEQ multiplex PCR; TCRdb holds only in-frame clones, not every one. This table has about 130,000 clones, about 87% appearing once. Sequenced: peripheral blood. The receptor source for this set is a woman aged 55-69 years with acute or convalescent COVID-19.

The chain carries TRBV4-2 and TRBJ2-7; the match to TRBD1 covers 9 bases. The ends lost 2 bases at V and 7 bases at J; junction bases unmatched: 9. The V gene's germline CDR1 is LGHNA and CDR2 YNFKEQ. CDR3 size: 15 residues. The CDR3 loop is CASSQPGTGLGEQYF. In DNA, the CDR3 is TGTGCCAGCAGCCAACCCGGGACAGGGCTCGGGGAGCAGTACTTC.

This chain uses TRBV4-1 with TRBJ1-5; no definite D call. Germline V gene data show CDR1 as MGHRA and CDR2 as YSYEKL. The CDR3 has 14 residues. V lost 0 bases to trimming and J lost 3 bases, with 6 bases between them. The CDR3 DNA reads TGCGCCAGCAGCCAAGATAGAACCAATCAGCCCCAGCATTTT. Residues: CASSQDRTNQPQHF.

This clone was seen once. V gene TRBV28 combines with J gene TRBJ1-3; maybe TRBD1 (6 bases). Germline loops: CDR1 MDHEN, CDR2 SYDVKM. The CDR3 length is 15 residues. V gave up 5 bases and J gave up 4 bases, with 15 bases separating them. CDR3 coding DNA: TGTGCCAGCAGTCTGACAGGACTTGACGGAAACACCATATATTTT. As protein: CASSLTGLDGNTIYF. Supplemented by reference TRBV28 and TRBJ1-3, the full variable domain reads DVKVTQSSRYLVKRTGEKVFLECVQDMDHENMFWYRQDPGLGLRLIYFSYDVKMKEKGDIPEGYSVSREKKERFSLILESASTNQTSMYLCASSLTGLDGNTIYFGEGSWLTVV.